This is a list of T cell receptor beta chains from one sample in a study of response to subunit inactivated influenza vaccine. TCRdb re-called the RT-PCR reads with MiXCR, one entry per CDR3 protein. The sample records around 200,000 distinct CDR3 sequences, roughly 8.7% being singletons. The sequenced sample was non-naive T cells sorted from PBMCs, obtained on the day of vaccination. The receptors derive from a man between 50 and 59 years old who received an inactivated influenza vaccine. Both conserved end residues are part of each CDR3. A D gene is named only where the DNA matches it firmly. For some rows the clone size is stated as once, few or many, or as a class when expanded; others skip it.

J | V | size | D | DNA | CDR3
TRBJ2-7 | TRBV6-6 | - | - | TGTGCCAGCAGTTACCAAAACGAGCAGTACTTC | CASSYQNEQYF
TRBJ1-6 | TRBV6-1 | few | - | TGTGCCAGCAGCCGAGGCGGGGCTAATTCACCCCTCCACTTT | CASSRGGANSPLHF
TRBJ2-3 | TRBV7-6 | few | TRBD2 | TGTGCCAGCAGGGGGGGGACTTCGGTAGAAGATACGCAGTATTTT | CASRGGTSVEDTQYF
TRBJ2-1 | TRBV20-1 | many | - | TGCAGTGCTAGACCCGTGGGCTCCCAGGCTTACAATGAGCAGTTCTTC | CSARPVGSQAYNEQFF
TRBJ2-1 | TRBV18 | - | - | TGTGCCAGCTCACCAAAGACAGACAACAATGAGCAGTTCTTC | CASSPKTDNNEQFF
TRBJ1-5 | TRBV12-3/TRBV12-4 | few | TRBD1 | TGTGCCAGCAGCCGGGACAGGGCCCGAGGTCAGCCCCAGCATTTT | CASSRDRARGQPQHF
TRBJ1-1 | TRBV7-2 | many | - | TGTGCCAGCAGCTTATTAAACACGGGATGGGCGGGGACTGAAGCTTTCTTT | CASSLLNTGWAGTEAFF
TRBJ1-6 | TRBV5-5 | many | - | TGTGCCAGCAGCACGGGGACGGAGGATTCACCCCTCCACTTT | CASSTGTEDSPLHF
TRBJ2-2 | TRBV11-2 | few | - | TGTGCCAGCAGCCCCAAATCGTGGGACTCCGCGAACACCGGGGAGCTGTTTTTT | CASSPKSWDSANTGELFF
TRBJ2-1 | TRBV6-2/TRBV6-3 | few | - | TGTGCCAGCAGTTCCGGGACTTTTAATGAGCAGTTCTTC | CASSSGTFNEQFF
TRBJ1-4 | TRBV4-3 | - | - | TGCGCCAGCAGCCAAGAGGGGTTAATAGGTGAAAAACTGTTTTTT | CASSQEGLIGEKLFF
TRBJ2-1 | TRBV6-1 | - | TRBD2 | TGTGCCAGCAATGCCTTTACTAGCGGGGGGGCCCTTGAGCAGTTCTTC | CASNAFTSGGALEQFF
TRBJ2-4 | TRBV5-6 | many | - | TGTGCCAGCAGCTTGCGGGGCCTGGACATTCAGTACTTC | CASSLRGLDIQYF
TRBJ1-1 | TRBV29-1 | - | - | TGCAGCGTGAGGACCGAATGGGGGATAACCACTGAAGCTTTCTTT | CSVRTEWGITTEAFF
TRBJ1-1 | TRBV29-1 | many | - | TGCAGCGCGGTAACAGGGTTAACTGAAGCTTTCTTT | CSAVTGLTEAFF
TRBJ1-1 | TRBV2 | many | TRBD1 | TGTGCCAGCAGTGAGATAGCGTTGGACAGGGGGCTGGAGAACACTGAAGCTTTCTTT | CASSEIALDRGLENTEAFF
TRBJ2-1 | TRBV5-6 | few | TRBD2 | TGTGCCAGCAGCCCGGTTGGTAGCGGGGCGTTTAATGAGCAGTTCTTC | CASSPVGSGAFNEQFF
TRBJ2-2 | TRBV12-3/TRBV12-4 | medium-sized | - | TGTGCCAGCAGTTTTGGGGCGACTTTCAACACCGGGGAGCTGTTTTTT | CASSFGATFNTGELFF